A selection of T cell receptor beta chains follows, all from one sample in a study of cytomegalovirus exposure and HLA in healthy donors. Measured with immunoSEQ multiplex PCR; TCRdb has only the in-frame clones, and not every one. The sample holds approximately 110,000 clones; around 73% are singletons and the top ten take approximately 8.4%. Sequencing was carried out using PBMCs. The origin of the receptors is a man aged 35 to 55 in good health and CMV-seronegative. The CDR3 runs from the conserved cysteine through the conserved F or W. Fields, in order: CDR3 protein, CDR3 DNA, clone size, V gene, J gene, D gene. A D gene is named only where the DNA matches it firmly. Size is stated for part of the rows, as once, few or many counts, or as a class when the clone is expanded.

CDR3aa: CASSREIGGASGANVLTF; CDR3nt: TGTGCCAGCTCACGGGAAATAGGGGGCGCCTCTGGGGCCAACGTCCTGACTTTC; abundance: -; v_gene: TRBV18; j_gene: TRBJ2-6; d_gene: TRBD1
CDR3aa: CASRHGQEYTEAFF; CDR3nt: TGTGCCAGCAGACACGGACAGGAGTACACTGAAGCTTTCTTT; abundance: -; v_gene: TRBV6-5; j_gene: TRBJ1-1; d_gene: TRBD1
CDR3aa: CASSLEGGLNYGYTF; CDR3nt: TGTGCCAGCAGCTTGGAGGGGGGGCTGAACTATGGCTACACCTTC; abundance: -; v_gene: TRBV5-4; j_gene: TRBJ1-2; d_gene: -
CDR3aa: CASSPTDRAGNTIYF; CDR3nt: TGTGCCAGCAGCCCCACCGACAGGGCTGGAAACACCATATATTTT; abundance: -; v_gene: TRBV2; j_gene: TRBJ1-3; d_gene: TRBD1
CDR3aa: CASSLEAAYEQYF; CDR3nt: TGTGCCAGCAGTCTAGAGGCCGCCTACGAGCAGTACTTC; abundance: -; v_gene: TRBV7-2; j_gene: TRBJ2-7; d_gene: -
CDR3aa: CASSLGDRKTEAFF; CDR3nt: TGCGCCAGCAGCTTGGGGGACAGGAAAACTGAAGCTTTCTTT; abundance: -; v_gene: TRBV5-1; j_gene: TRBJ1-1; d_gene: TRBD1
CDR3aa: CASSLRQGATQYF; CDR3nt: TGTGCCAGCAGCTTGAGGCAGGGGGCAACCCAGTACTTC; abundance: -; v_gene: TRBV5-8; j_gene: TRBJ2-5; d_gene: TRBD1
CDR3aa: CAVTPGCEQYF; CDR3nt: TGTGCCGTAACACCCGGGTGCGAGCAGTACTTC; abundance: -; v_gene: TRBV5-3; j_gene: TRBJ2-7; d_gene: -
CDR3aa: CASSLQGAPHEQYF; CDR3nt: TGTGCCAGCAGCTTACAGGGCGCCCCCCACGAGCAGTACTTC; abundance: -; v_gene: TRBV7-6; j_gene: TRBJ2-7; d_gene: -
CDR3aa: CASSGHAISLNQPQHF; CDR3nt: TGTGCCAGCAGTGGTCACGCGATATCCCTCAATCAGCCCCAGCATTTT; abundance: -; v_gene: TRBV2; j_gene: TRBJ1-5; d_gene: -
CDR3aa: CASSLGLLNEQFF; CDR3nt: TGTGCCAGCAGCTTAGGACTTCTTAATGAGCAGTTCTTC; abundance: -; v_gene: TRBV7-2; j_gene: TRBJ2-1; d_gene: -
CDR3aa: CASSWGVGDQETQYF; CDR3nt: TGTGCCAGCAGCTGGGGGGTGGGAGACCAAGAGACCCAGTACTTC; abundance: -; v_gene: TRBV7-9; j_gene: TRBJ2-5; d_gene: -
CDR3aa: CASSWNSGGLRTQYF; CDR3nt: TGTGCCAGCAGTTGGAATAGCGGGGGCCTGAGAACGCAGTATTTT; abundance: -; v_gene: TRBV27; j_gene: TRBJ2-3; d_gene: TRBD2
CDR3aa: CASRPTGGNEQFF; CDR3nt: TGTGCCAGCAGGCCGACAGGGGGCAATGAGCAGTTCTTC; abundance: -; v_gene: TRBV6-5; j_gene: TRBJ2-1; d_gene: TRBD1
CDR3aa: CASSSGTGGSQNIQYF; CDR3nt: TGTGCCAGCAGTTCCGGGACAGGGGGGTCCCAAAACATTCAGTACTTC; abundance: -; v_gene: TRBV28; j_gene: TRBJ2-4; d_gene: TRBD1
CDR3aa: CASRRTVSTDTQYF; CDR3nt: TGTGCCAGCAGACGGACAGTGAGCACAGATACGCAGTATTTT; abundance: -; v_gene: TRBV5-6; j_gene: TRBJ2-3; d_gene: -
CDR3aa: CASSPASRRGIGQPQHF; CDR3nt: TGTGCCAGCAGCCCGGCGTCTAGGAGAGGAATTGGTCAGCCCCAGCATTTT; abundance: few; v_gene: TRBV27; j_gene: TRBJ1-5; d_gene: -
CDR3aa: CASSLGTVEGETQYF; CDR3nt: TGTGCCAGCAGCTTAGGGACAGTTGAGGGGGAGACCCAGTACTTC; abundance: -; v_gene: TRBV7-9; j_gene: TRBJ2-5; d_gene: -
CDR3aa: CASSPQGHYGYTF; CDR3nt: TGTGCCAGCAGTCCTCAGGGGCATTATGGCTACACCTTC; abundance: -; v_gene: TRBV27; j_gene: TRBJ1-2; d_gene: -
CDR3aa: CASSRRRGGGNNEQFF; CDR3nt: TGTGCCAGCAGCCGACGGCGGGGTGGTGGAAACAATGAGCAGTTCTTC; abundance: -; v_gene: TRBV13; j_gene: TRBJ2-1; d_gene: -
CDR3aa: CASSLAALNEQYF; CDR3nt: TGTGCCAGCAGCTTAGCGGCTCTGAACGAGCAGTACTTC; abundance: -; v_gene: TRBV7-9; j_gene: TRBJ2-7; d_gene: -
CDR3aa: CASSLAPLAVQETQYF; CDR3nt: TGTGCCAGCAGCTTAGCCCCACTAGCGGTACAAGAGACCCAGTACTTC; abundance: -; v_gene: TRBV7-2; j_gene: TRBJ2-5; d_gene: TRBD2
CDR3aa: CASSLGTTSEQYF; CDR3nt: TGTGCCAGCAGTCTCGGGACAACCTCCGAGCAGTACTTC; abundance: -; v_gene: TRBV27; j_gene: TRBJ2-7; d_gene: -
CDR3aa: CASSQEGGGGFYEQYF; CDR3nt: TGCGCCAGCAGCCAAGAAGGCGGCGGGGGGTTCTACGAGCAGTACTTC; abundance: -; v_gene: TRBV4-3; j_gene: TRBJ2-7; d_gene: TRBD2
CDR3aa: CSVGGGGLGETQYF; CDR3nt: TGCAGCGTCGGGGGAGGAGGGCTCGGGGAGACCCAGTACTTC; abundance: -; v_gene: TRBV29-1; j_gene: TRBJ2-5; d_gene: -
CDR3aa: CASSVGSGEGTQYF; CDR3nt: TGTGCCAGCAGCGTAGGTAGCGGGGAGGGGACCCAGTACTTC; abundance: -; v_gene: TRBV9; j_gene: TRBJ2-5; d_gene: TRBD2
CDR3aa: CASSYGLAGGRETQYF; CDR3nt: TGTGCCAGCAGTTATGGACTAGCGGGGGGGCGAGAGACCCAGTACTTC; abundance: -; v_gene: TRBV7-9; j_gene: TRBJ2-5; d_gene: TRBD2
CDR3aa: CASSLGGGGGGQPQHF; CDR3nt: TGTGCCAGCAGCTTAGGGGGGGGCGGAGGGGGTCAGCCCCAGCATTTT; abundance: -; v_gene: TRBV7-6; j_gene: TRBJ1-5; d_gene: -
CDR3aa: CASRPTGPRRGEQYF; CDR3nt: TGTGCCAGCAGACCAACCGGGCCTAGAAGGGGCGAGCAGTACTTC; abundance: -; v_gene: TRBV11-1; j_gene: TRBJ2-7; d_gene: -
CDR3aa: CASSLSGNTGELFF; CDR3nt: TGCGCCAGCAGTCTCAGCGGTAACACCGGGGAGCTGTTTTTT; abundance: -; v_gene: TRBV5-1; j_gene: TRBJ2-2; d_gene: -
CDR3aa: CASRAMGGANEKLFF; CDR3nt: TGTGCCAGCAGAGCTATGGGGGGGGCTAATGAAAAACTGTTTTTT; abundance: -; v_gene: TRBV2; j_gene: TRBJ1-4; d_gene: -
CDR3aa: CSAGTGIDTQYF; CDR3nt: TGCAGCGCCGGGACAGGTATAGATACGCAGTATTTT; abundance: -; v_gene: TRBV29-1; j_gene: TRBJ2-3; d_gene: TRBD1
CDR3aa: CASKLTSGNTIYF; CDR3nt: TGTGCCAGCAAACTAACCTCTGGAAACACCATATATTTT; abundance: few; v_gene: TRBV6-6; j_gene: TRBJ1-3; d_gene: -
CDR3aa: CASSSMDGQTYEQYF; CDR3nt: TGTGCCAGCAGCTCCATGGACGGACAAACCTACGAGCAGTACTTC; abundance: few; v_gene: TRBV7-9; j_gene: TRBJ2-7; d_gene: -
CDR3aa: CASSLTDRGLVGYTF; CDR3nt: TGTGCCAGCAGCCTTACCGACAGGGGACTGGTTGGCTACACCTTC; abundance: -; v_gene: TRBV2; j_gene: TRBJ1-2; d_gene: TRBD1
CDR3aa: CASTEGQNYGYTF; CDR3nt: TGTGCCAGCACCGAGGGACAGAACTATGGCTACACCTTC; abundance: -; v_gene: TRBV6-6; j_gene: TRBJ1-2; d_gene: TRBD1
CDR3aa: CASRRGNTQYF; CDR3nt: TGTGCCAGCAGGCGGGGAAATACGCAGTATTTT; abundance: -; v_gene: TRBV6-5; j_gene: TRBJ2-3; d_gene: -
CDR3aa: CASSLTGVQPQHF; CDR3nt: TGTGCCAGCAGCCTAACAGGGGTTCAGCCCCAGCATTTT; abundance: -; v_gene: TRBV27; j_gene: TRBJ1-5; d_gene: TRBD1
CDR3aa: CASRTGGGGYEQFF; CDR3nt: TGTGCCAGTAGGACTGGTGGCGGGGGGTATGAGCAGTTCTTC; abundance: -; v_gene: TRBV19; j_gene: TRBJ2-1; d_gene: TRBD2
CDR3aa: CAWSVTGLVNSPLHF; CDR3nt: TGTGCCTGGAGTGTAACAGGTTTGGTTAATTCACCCCTCCACTTT; abundance: few; v_gene: TRBV30; j_gene: TRBJ1-6; d_gene: -
CDR3aa: CASSLYQTVNYNSPLHF; CDR3nt: TGTGCCAGCAGCTTATACCAGACTGTTAACTATAATTCACCCCTCCACTTT; abundance: few; v_gene: TRBV5-4; j_gene: TRBJ1-6; d_gene: -
CDR3aa: CASSLGVAGAVPGELFF; CDR3nt: TGTGCCAGCAGCTTAGGGGTAGCGGGGGCAGTCCCCGGGGAGCTGTTTTTT; abundance: -; v_gene: TRBV7-2; j_gene: TRBJ2-2; d_gene: TRBD2
CDR3aa: CASQRGGRVEKLFF; CDR3nt: TGTGCCTCACAGAGGGGGGGACGGGTTGAAAAACTGTTTTTT; abundance: few; v_gene: TRBV19; j_gene: TRBJ1-4; d_gene: -
CDR3aa: CASSQQGSRELFF; CDR3nt: TGTGCCAGCAGCCAACAGGGGAGTCGGGAGCTGTTTTTT; abundance: -; v_gene: TRBV7-2; j_gene: TRBJ2-2; d_gene: TRBD1
CDR3aa: CASSSAPGVDGYTF; CDR3nt: TGCGCCAGCAGCTCGGCCCCAGGGGTGGATGGCTACACCTTC; abundance: -; v_gene: TRBV5-1; j_gene: TRBJ1-2; d_gene: -
CDR3aa: CASSFGPGSNYGYTF; CDR3nt: TGTGCCAGCAGCTTTGGGCCAGGGTCTAACTATGGCTACACCTTC; abundance: -; v_gene: TRBV5-5; j_gene: TRBJ1-2; d_gene: -
CDR3aa: CASSEQGAYGYTF; CDR3nt: TGTGCCAGCAGTGAACAGGGGGCCTATGGCTACACCTTC; abundance: once; v_gene: TRBV2; j_gene: TRBJ1-2; d_gene: TRBD1
CDR3aa: CASSEGRQGAGIWMAFF; CDR3nt: TGTGCCAGCAGTGAAGGAAGACAGGGGGCTGGTATTTGGATGGCTTTCTTT; abundance: -; v_gene: TRBV6-1; j_gene: TRBJ1-1; d_gene: TRBD1
CDR3aa: CASSIGGRNNYGYTF; CDR3nt: TGTGCCAGTAGTATTGGGGGCAGGAATAACTATGGCTACACCTTC; abundance: -; v_gene: TRBV19; j_gene: TRBJ1-2; d_gene: -
CDR3aa: CASSLVRGLNTEAFF; CDR3nt: TGTGCCAGCAGTTTAGTTAGAGGGCTGAACACTGAAGCTTTCTTT; abundance: -; v_gene: TRBV28; j_gene: TRBJ1-1; d_gene: -
CDR3aa: CASTSTNYEQYF; CDR3nt: TGTGCCAGTACGTCGACAAACTACGAGCAGTACTTC; abundance: few; v_gene: TRBV19; j_gene: TRBJ2-7; d_gene: -
CDR3aa: CASSFQGFLSEQYF; CDR3nt: TGTGCCAGCAGTTTTCAGGGGTTCCTATCCGAGCAGTACTTC; abundance: -; v_gene: TRBV27; j_gene: TRBJ2-7; d_gene: -
CDR3aa: CASSGGNQPQHF; CDR3nt: TGCGCCAGCAGTGGAGGTAATCAGCCCCAGCATTTT; abundance: -; v_gene: TRBV10-2; j_gene: TRBJ1-5; d_gene: -
CDR3aa: CASSLGVGGNQPQHF; CDR3nt: TGTGCCAGCAGCTTGGGGGTAGGGGGCAATCAGCCCCAGCATTTT; abundance: -; v_gene: TRBV5-4; j_gene: TRBJ1-5; d_gene: -
CDR3aa: CASSGGNTDTQYF; CDR3nt: TGCGCCAGCAGCGGCGGTAATACAGATACGCAGTATTTT; abundance: -; v_gene: TRBV5-1; j_gene: TRBJ2-3; d_gene: -
CDR3aa: CASSSTSVETQYF; CDR3nt: TGTGCCAGCAGCTCTACTAGCGTGGAGACCCAGTACTTC; abundance: -; v_gene: TRBV14; j_gene: TRBJ2-5; d_gene: TRBD2